Listed below are T cell receptor beta chains from one sample, sequenced in a study of tumor-infiltrating lymphocytes in primary liver carcinoma. One entry per CDR3 protein, called by TCRdb with MiXCR from the multiplex PCR reads. This sample has 90,000 to 140,000 distinct CDR3 sequences; roughly 80% occur once, and the top ten carry about 20%. The sequenced sample was liver tumor tissue from sampling region 3. These receptors all come from a man aged 35-49 years with primary liver carcinoma and hepatitis B virus infection. Each CDR3 is given with its conserved first and last residue. D genes are given only for firm matches. A clone size is listed for some rows: how often the clone was seen (once, few, many), or a class if it is expanded.

cdr3_aa: CARTPGQTVAEAFF
cdr3_nt: TGTGCCAGAACCCCGGGTCAAACTGTCGCTGAAGCTTTCTTT
clone_size: -
j_call: TRBJ1-1
d_call: -
v_call: TRBV12-3/TRBV12-4

cdr3_aa: CAGSSRDRIVNYGYTF
cdr3_nt: TGTGCCGGTAGCTCCCGCGACAGGATCGTCAACTATGGCTATACCTTC
clone_size: -
j_call: TRBJ1-2
d_call: -
v_call: TRBV5-6

cdr3_aa: CASELAGGGAYEQYF
cdr3_nt: TGTGCCAGCGAGCTAGCGGGAGGTGGCGCCTACGAGCAGTACTTC
clone_size: many
j_call: TRBJ2-7
d_call: TRBD2
v_call: TRBV6-1

cdr3_aa: CPSSSTVTRSGANVLTF
cdr3_nt: TGTCCCAGCAGCTCTACGGTAACGCGCTCTGGGGCTAACGTCCTGACTTTC
clone_size: -
j_call: TRBJ2-6
d_call: -
v_call: TRBV7-8

cdr3_aa: CASSLRDRVREHYF
cdr3_nt: TGTGCCAGCAGCCTCCGGGACAGGGTCCGCGAGCATTACTTC
clone_size: -
j_call: TRBJ2-7
d_call: TRBD1
v_call: TRBV6-2/TRBV6-3

cdr3_aa: CASSKALAGGWYEQYF
cdr3_nt: TGTGCCAGCAGCAAAGCGCTAGCGGGAGGATGGTACGAGCAGTACTTC
clone_size: many
j_call: TRBJ2-7
d_call: -
v_call: TRBV21-1

cdr3_aa: CASSLIERAINQPQHF
cdr3_nt: TGTGCCAGCAGCTTAATAGAGAGAGCGATTAATCAGCCCCAGCATTTT
clone_size: -
j_call: TRBJ1-5
d_call: -
v_call: TRBV7-8

cdr3_aa: CASSLDWGNEHFF
cdr3_nt: TGCGCCAGCAGCTTGGACTGGGGAAATGAGCACTTCTTC
clone_size: -
j_call: TRBJ2-1
d_call: -
v_call: TRBV5-1

cdr3_aa: CASSQATSGLSSYNDQFF
cdr3_nt: TGTGCCAGTAGCCAAGCGACTAGCGGGCTCAGCTCCTACAATGATCAGTTCTTC
clone_size: -
j_call: TRBJ2-1
d_call: TRBD2
v_call: TRBV4-2

cdr3_aa: CASSQVASGRALETQYF
cdr3_nt: TGCGCCAGCAGCCAAGTGGCCAGCGGGAGGGCCCTGGAGACCCAGTACTTT
clone_size: -
j_call: TRBJ2-5
d_call: TRBD2
v_call: TRBV4-3

cdr3_aa: CANSSNLQGRGYNEQFF
cdr3_nt: TGTGCCAACAGCTCAAACCTACAGGGGCGGGGGTACAATGAGCAGTTCTTC
clone_size: -
j_call: TRBJ2-1
d_call: -
v_call: TRBV5-6

cdr3_aa: CGSSESPGGNSPLHF
cdr3_nt: TGTGGCAGCAGTGAATCACCAGGGGGGAATTCACCCCTCCACTTT
clone_size: -
j_call: TRBJ1-6
d_call: TRBD1
v_call: TRBV25-1

cdr3_aa: CFSSQDRNEQYF
cdr3_nt: TGTTTCAGCAGCCAAGATCGAAACGAGCAGTACTTC
clone_size: -
j_call: TRBJ2-7
d_call: -
v_call: TRBV4-2

cdr3_aa: CASSQDRGCSMNSPLHF
cdr3_nt: TGCGCCAGCAGCCAGGACAGGGGGTGCTCTATGAATTCACCCCTCCACTTT
clone_size: -
j_call: TRBJ1-6
d_call: TRBD1
v_call: TRBV4-1

cdr3_aa: CANSPADSSTNEKLFF
cdr3_nt: TGTGCCAATAGTCCCGCTGACAGTTCAACTAATGAAAAACTGTTTTTT
clone_size: -
j_call: TRBJ1-4
d_call: -
v_call: TRBV19

cdr3_aa: CASSLERTIGATQYF
cdr3_nt: TGTGCCAGCAGCTTAGAGCGGACGATTGGAGCTACGCAGTATTTT
clone_size: many
j_call: TRBJ2-3
d_call: -
v_call: TRBV7-9

cdr3_aa: CASNQVSTANLYGYTF
cdr3_nt: TGCGCCAGCAACCAAGTCTCGACTGCGAACCTCTATGGCTACACCTTC
clone_size: -
j_call: TRBJ1-2
d_call: -
v_call: TRBV4-1

cdr3_aa: CSVGLAGVFYNERFF
cdr3_nt: TGCAGCGTTGGACTAGCAGGAGTGTTCTACAATGAGCGGTTCTTC
clone_size: -
j_call: TRBJ2-1
d_call: TRBD2
v_call: TRBV29-1

cdr3_aa: CSGQGLAGAGGQFF
cdr3_nt: TGCAGCGGGCAAGGACTAGCGGGAGCAGGTGGGCAGTTCTTC
clone_size: -
j_call: TRBJ2-1
d_call: TRBD2
v_call: TRBV29-1

cdr3_aa: CVSSLVHNCGYTF
cdr3_nt: TGTGTCAGCAGCTTAGTCCATAACTGTGGCTACACCTTC
clone_size: -
j_call: TRBJ1-2
d_call: -
v_call: TRBV11-1

cdr3_aa: CSIGRREPSGANVLTF
cdr3_nt: TGCAGCATTGGTAGAAGGGAACCCTCTGGGGCCAACGTCCTGACTTTC
clone_size: -
j_call: TRBJ2-6
d_call: -
v_call: TRBV29-1

cdr3_aa: CASSPGGAGGLETQYF
cdr3_nt: TGCGCCAGCAGCCCCGGGGGTGCAGGGGGACTGGAGACCCAGTACTTC
clone_size: -
j_call: TRBJ2-5
d_call: -
v_call: TRBV5-1

cdr3_aa: CASSRGWTNERLFF
cdr3_nt: TGTGCCAGCAGCCGTGGTTGGACTAATGAGAGACTGTTTTTT
clone_size: -
j_call: TRBJ1-4
d_call: -
v_call: TRBV6-5

cdr3_aa: CASSPEGRESDEQYF
cdr3_nt: TGTGCCAGCAGCCCGGAAGGGAGGGAGTCGGACGAGCAGTACTTC
clone_size: many
j_call: TRBJ2-7
d_call: TRBD2
v_call: TRBV7-9

cdr3_aa: CASTGGNSGANVLTF
cdr3_nt: TGTGCCAGCACGGGGGGGAACTCTGGGGCCAACGTCCTGACTTTC
clone_size: many
j_call: TRBJ2-6
d_call: TRBD2
v_call: TRBV28

cdr3_aa: CASSSSGVADNQPQHF
cdr3_nt: TGTGCCAGCAGCTCGTCAGGGGTGGCTGACAATCAGCCCCAGCATTTT
clone_size: -
j_call: TRBJ1-5
d_call: -
v_call: TRBV7-8

cdr3_aa: CSVAPTRLHDQYF
cdr3_nt: TGCAGCGTCGCCCCGACAAGGCTCCACGACCAGTACTTC
clone_size: -
j_call: TRBJ2-7
d_call: -
v_call: TRBV29-1

cdr3_aa: CASSLGQAGQSSYKQYF
cdr3_nt: TGTGCCAGCAGCTTAGGGCAGGCGGGTCAAAGCTCCTACAAGCAGTACTTC
clone_size: -
j_call: TRBJ2-7
d_call: -
v_call: TRBV11-1

cdr3_aa: CASRRGATNEKLLF
cdr3_nt: TGTGCTAGCAGAAGGGGTGCAACTAATGAAAAACTGTTATTT
clone_size: few
j_call: TRBJ1-4
d_call: -
v_call: TRBV12-3/TRBV12-4

cdr3_aa: CASGLNAIEQFF
cdr3_nt: TGTGCCAGCGGCCTAAATGCCATTGAGCAGTTCTTC
clone_size: few
j_call: TRBJ2-1
d_call: -
v_call: TRBV11-3

cdr3_aa: CASSLEAGGSLPSYNEQFF
cdr3_nt: TGTGCCAGCAGTTTAGAAGCTGGCGGGTCGCTGCCCTCCTACAATGAGCAGTTCTTT
clone_size: -
j_call: TRBJ2-1
d_call: -
v_call: TRBV12-3/TRBV12-4

cdr3_aa: CASSYPASAYRMNYGYTF
cdr3_nt: TGTGCCAGCAGTTACCCGGCGAGTGCGTACAGGATGAACTATGGCTACACCTTC
clone_size: many
j_call: TRBJ1-2
d_call: -
v_call: TRBV6-8

cdr3_aa: CSVRVPGQGIDTQYF
cdr3_nt: TGCAGTGTCCGAGTCCCGGGACAGGGGATTGATACCCAGTACTTC
clone_size: -
j_call: TRBJ2-5
d_call: TRBD1
v_call: TRBV29-1

cdr3_aa: CANSQYPGGDGYTF
cdr3_nt: TGTGCCAACAGCCAATACCCAGGGGGTGATGGCTACACCTTC
clone_size: -
j_call: TRBJ1-2
d_call: TRBD1
v_call: TRBV4-2

cdr3_aa: CASSPTGGTGDTIYF
cdr3_nt: TGCGCCAGCAGTCCTACGGGGGGTACTGGAGACACCATATATTTT
clone_size: -
j_call: TRBJ1-3
d_call: -
v_call: TRBV4-1

cdr3_aa: CTVDGGPPEAFF
cdr3_nt: TGCACCGTTGACGGGGGGCCTCCTGAAGCTTTCTTT
clone_size: -
j_call: TRBJ1-1
d_call: -
v_call: TRBV29-1

cdr3_aa: CVWIGSGRPINTGELLF
cdr3_nt: TGTGTCTGGATTGGTAGCGGGAGGCCGATAAACACCGGGGAGCTGTTATTT
clone_size: once
j_call: TRBJ2-2
d_call: TRBD2
v_call: TRBV30

cdr3_aa: CNASRAGGSSTDTQYF
cdr3_nt: TGCAATGCTAGTAGAGCGGGAGGTTCCAGCACAGATACGCAGTATTTT
clone_size: -
j_call: TRBJ2-3
d_call: TRBD2
v_call: TRBV20-1

cdr3_aa: CASSQDLGGRAWVRNEQFF
cdr3_nt: TGCGCCAGCAGCCAAGACCTAGGAGGGAGGGCCTGGGTTCGCAATGAGCAGTTCTTC
clone_size: -
j_call: TRBJ2-1
d_call: TRBD2
v_call: TRBV4-1

cdr3_aa: CTSRLTTSGREGELFF
cdr3_nt: TGTACCAGCAGGCTTACAACTAGCGGGAGAGAGGGGGAGCTGTTTTTT
clone_size: once
j_call: TRBJ2-2
d_call: TRBD2
v_call: TRBV12-3/TRBV12-4

cdr3_aa: CVNSPQGGSNQPQHF
cdr3_nt: TGTGTCAACAGCCCCCAGGGAGGAAGCAATCAGCCCCAGCATTTT
clone_size: -
j_call: TRBJ1-5
d_call: -
v_call: TRBV7-9

cdr3_aa: CVSNSGRDGADTQYF
cdr3_nt: TGTGTCAGCAACTCGGGCAGGGACGGGGCAGATACGCAGTATTTT
clone_size: -
j_call: TRBJ2-3
d_call: -
v_call: TRBV7-9

cdr3_aa: CNVGTSTANTGELFF
cdr3_nt: TGCAATGTTGGGACTAGCACGGCGAACACCGGGGAGCTGTTTTTT
clone_size: -
j_call: TRBJ2-2
d_call: TRBD2
v_call: TRBV29-1

cdr3_aa: CASSLDPAEPQHF
cdr3_nt: TGCGCAAGCAGCTTGGATCCGGCGGAACCCCAGCATTTT
clone_size: -
j_call: TRBJ1-5
d_call: -
v_call: TRBV5-1

cdr3_aa: CASSLYVSSFYEQYF
cdr3_nt: TGCGCCAGCAGCCTATATGTTTCCAGTTTCTACGAGCAGTACTTC
clone_size: -
j_call: TRBJ2-7
d_call: -
v_call: TRBV4-3

cdr3_aa: CAGSGVSTTDRQYF
cdr3_nt: TGTGCAGGTAGCGGGGTGTCGACCACAGATAGGCAGTATTTT
clone_size: -
j_call: TRBJ2-3
d_call: TRBD2
v_call: TRBV6-2/TRBV6-3

cdr3_aa: CSARSPGTYYEQYF
cdr3_nt: TGCAGTGCTAGATCCCCAGGGACATACTACGAGCAGTACTTC
clone_size: few
j_call: TRBJ2-7
d_call: -
v_call: TRBV20-1

cdr3_aa: CASSQSRTGAGYTF
cdr3_nt: TGTGCCAGCAGCCAGTCACGGACAGGGGCTGGCTACACCTTC
clone_size: many
j_call: TRBJ1-2
d_call: TRBD1
v_call: TRBV4-2

cdr3_aa: CAWSATGLSGANVQTF
cdr3_nt: TGTGCCTGGAGTGCGACAGGGCTCTCTGGGGCCAACGTCCAGACTTTC
clone_size: -
j_call: TRBJ2-6
d_call: TRBD1
v_call: TRBV30

cdr3_aa: CASIQEEWGTQYF
cdr3_nt: TGCGCCAGCATCCAAGAGGAGTGGGGTACGCAGTATTTT
clone_size: -
j_call: TRBJ2-3
d_call: -
v_call: TRBV4-3

cdr3_aa: CASSEEAQAFF
cdr3_nt: TGTGCCAGCAGTGAGGAAGCACAAGCTTTCTTT
clone_size: -
j_call: TRBJ1-1
d_call: -
v_call: TRBV6-2/TRBV6-3

cdr3_aa: CASSESSRGKHTF
cdr3_nt: TGTGCCAGCAGCGAAAGTAGTAGGGGGAAGCACACCTTC
clone_size: -
j_call: TRBJ1-2
d_call: -
v_call: TRBV3-1

cdr3_aa: CASSLVGVIGSSQPQHF
cdr3_nt: TGTGCCAGTAGCTTAGTAGGGGTAATAGGGAGCAGTCAGCCCCAGCATTTT
clone_size: few
j_call: TRBJ1-5
d_call: -
v_call: TRBV11-2